Listed here are 2 T cell receptor beta chains from one sample, sequenced in a study of long-term antiretroviral therapy in people with HIV (dated by TCRdb to between 2021 and 2022). The immunoSEQ hsTCRB v3.0 assay was used at survey level resolution to sequence the TRB variable region. As stored in TCRdb, this immuneACCESS dataset retains in-frame rearrangements with V and J assigned. A fraction of the clones does not appear; measured against another copy, unresolved V genes explain less than half of the discrepancy, and the remainder lacks a known reason. Present in this sample are approximately 30,000 clones, 95% to 98% of which were seen just once. Around 2% of the sample is in the top ten clones. The starting material was unsorted PBMCs, obtained 7.6 years after starting antiretroviral therapy. These receptor sequences come from a man aged 25-40 years with HIV.

The chain combines TRBV11-3 with TRBJ1-1; D is undetermined. Trimming took 5 bases from V and 1 from J, leaving 8 bases between them. The CDR3 is 13 amino acids. Germline assignment: CDR1 SGHNT and CDR2 YENEEA. The CDR3 coding sequence is TGTGCCAGCAGCCGTCAGGCGAACACTGAAGCTTTCTTT. Translating gives CASSRQANTEAFF.

The rearrangement uses TRBV6-1 and TRBJ2-7; D gene uncertain. Germline loops: CDR1 MNHNS, CDR2 SASEGT. CDR3 length equals 13 residues. The ends were cut back, 0 bases at V and 3 bases at J, with 6 bases in the middle. The CDR3 DNA follows: TGTGCCAGCAGTGAAGCCCTAATCTACGAGCAGTACTTC. Its translation: CASSEALIYEQYF.